The 18 T cell receptor beta chains in this list originate from one sample, sequenced in a study of cytomegalovirus exposure and HLA in healthy donors. PCR primers comprised 60 Vbeta and 13 Jbeta primers. Here immunoSEQ multiplex PCR was the method, and the copy in TCRdb shows in-frame clones only, minus some. The table includes about 120,000 clones, 76% detected once. Sequencing used PBMCs. The receptor set was obtained from a woman in her 40s in good health and CMV-seropositive.

This chain links TRBV5-4 with TRBJ2-3, with 12 bases lining up with TRBD2. The CDR3 sequence is 18 residues long. Trimming took 4 bases from V and 3 from J; bases not matched to a gene: 12. Per the germline V gene, CDR1 is SGHNT and CDR2 is YYREEE (reference sequence). CDR3 amino acids: CASSPRLAGAGETDTQYF. The CDR3, as DNA: TGTGCCAGCAGCCCCAGACTAGCGGGGGCTGGGGAAACAGATACGCAGTATTTT.

The rearrangement links TRBV30 to TRBJ1-1; D unclear. This CDR3 has 13 amino acids. Germline CDR1 GTSNPN, CDR2 SVGIG (reference sequence). The V gene lost 3 bases and the J gene lost 7 bases, with 15 bases spanning the gap. In DNA, the CDR3 is TGTGCCTGGAGAGTGAGGTTCTACCGTGAAGCTTTCTTT. Amino acids: CAWRVRFYREAFF.

The chain links TRBV7-6 to TRBJ2-1, with D possibly TRBD1 on 6 matching bases. This CDR3 is 14 amino acids long. Germline V gene sequence: CDR1 SGHVS, CDR2 FNYEAQ. The V gene lost 4 bases and the J gene lost 5 bases, with 12 bases spanning the gap. In DNA form, the CDR3 reads TGTGCCAGCAGCTCGGCGACAGGCGACAATGAGCAGTTCTTC. Its translation is CASSSATGDNEQFF.

The chain joins TRBV29-1 to TRBJ2-5; 7 bases are a match to TRBD1. CDR3 length equals 12 residues. The V gene end was trimmed by 6 bases and the J gene end by 3 bases; junction bases not matched to a gene: 4. Germline CDR1 is SQVTM and CDR2 is ANQGSEA. The CDR3 is CSVGTDEETQYF. The CDR3 coding sequence is TGCAGCGTAGGGACAGACGAAGAGACCCAGTACTTC.

The rearrangement links TRBV7-9 to TRBJ1-3; no clear D. Looked up from germline, CDR1 is SEHNR and CDR2 is FQNEAQ (reference sequence). V was pared by 10 bases and J by 0 bases, with 16 bases between. This CDR3 has 15 amino acids. CDR3 DNA: TGTGCCACCCGCCCGACATTTACCTCTGGAAACACCATATATTTT. Translated: CATRPTFTSGNTIYF.

V usage is TRBV2 and J usage is TRBJ1-6, with no clear D. The CDR3 is made up of 15 amino acids. Per the germline V gene, CDR1 is SNHLY and CDR2 is FYNNEI. Trimming removed 7 bases at V and 0 bases at J, with 10 bases between. The CDR3 spells CASKAGSSYNSPLHF. DNA of the CDR3: TGTGCCAGCAAGGCAGGAAGCTCCTATAATTCACCCCTCCACTTT.

The V call is TRBV28, the J call TRBJ1-2; D uncertain. CDR1 and CDR2 (germline): MDHEN, SYDVKM. V lost 2 bases, J lost 4 bases, and 8 bases lay in between. The CDR3 contains 13 residues. CDR3 region: CASSLEGSYGYTF. The CDR3 nucleotides are TGTGCCAGCAGTTTAGAGGGCAGCTATGGCTACACCTTC.

CDR3 protein: CAWGCRVRTDTQYF. CDR3 in DNA: TGTGCCTGGGGCTGCAGGGTTAGGACAGATACGCAGTATTTT. V usage is TRBV30 and J usage is TRBJ2-3; tentatively, D is TRBD1 (5 bases). CDR3 length: 14 residues. The germline V gene encodes CDR1 GTSNPN and CDR2 SVGIG (reference sequence). V lost 5 bases and J 3 bases, leaving 15 bases between the germline ends. The whole variable domain, filled in from reference TRBV30 and TRBJ2-3, reads SQTIHQWPATLVQPVGSPLSLECTVEGTSNPNLYWYRQAAGRGLQLLFYSVGIGQISSEVPQNLSASRPQDRQFILSSKKLLLSDSGFYLCAWGCRVRTDTQYFGPGTRLTVL.

This clone was counted only a few times. The chain employs TRBV7-6 and TRBJ2-7; tentatively, D is TRBD2 (7 bases). Germline CDR1 SGHVS, CDR2 FNYEAQ. Trimming took off 5 bases at V and 6 bases at J, with 14 bases between the two ends. The CDR3 is 13 amino acids. This CDR3 reads CASSPNREGEQYF. CDR3 coding DNA: TGTGCCAGCAGCCCGAACAGGGAGGGCGAGCAGTACTTC.

For the CDR3, the DNA is TGCGCCAGCAGCTTACAGGGGGCCGCCGGGGAGCTGTTTTTT. Translated, it gives CASSLQGAAGELFF. The chain carries TRBV5-1 and TRBJ2-2; 9 nucleotides agree with TRBD1. The CDR3 contains 14 residues. Germline V lookup: CDR1 SGHRS, CDR2 YFSETQ. V was pared by 2 bases and J by 6 bases, with 2 bases of the junction left unmatched.

This clone was detected a few times. The chain carries TRBV28 and TRBJ1-2; the D gene is possibly TRBD1 (5 bases). The CDR3 is 16 residues long. Germline CDR1 is MDHEN and CDR2 is SYDVKM. V lost 2 bases and J lost 7, with 20 bases in between. CDR3 nucleotide sequence: TGTGCCAGCAGTTTACCTAGGACGGTGGATAGGGGTGGCTACACCTTC. This gives the protein CASSLPRTVDRGGYTF.

The V and J genes are TRBV7-2 and TRBJ2-1, with 7 nucleotides matching TRBD1. Germline CDR1 and CDR2: SGHTA and FQGNSA. The CDR3 loop spans 16 amino acids. J gave up 3 bases and V 5 bases, and 10 bases lay outside the gene matches. The CDR3 sequence is CASSRRQGLSYNEQFF. The CDR3 nucleotides are TGTGCCAGCAGCCGCCGACAGGGCCTCAGCTACAATGAGCAGTTCTTC.

The V call is TRBV15, the J call TRBJ2-1; 7 nucleotides agree with TRBD2. After removal of 0 bases from V and 8 bases from J, the junction contained 7 bases not matched to a gene. The CDR3 has 15 residues. Germline CDR1 and CDR2: LNHNV and YYDKDF (reference sequence). Here the CDR3 DNA reads TGTGCCACCAGCAGAGATCCGCTAGCGGTCTATGAGCAGTTCTTC. Amino acids: CATSRDPLAVYEQFF.

This chain uses TRBV28 with TRBJ1-2, with D unresolved. CDR1 is MDHEN and CDR2 is SYDVKM in the germline V gene. This CDR3 region has 15 residues. V lost 7 bases to trimming and J lost 0 bases, with 15 bases between them. As DNA, the CDR3 is TGTGCCAGCACCTACCGGTCGCGATCTAACTATGGCTACACCTTC. The encoded protein is CASTYRSRSNYGYTF.

V is TRBV18 and J is TRBJ2-5, with 12 bases identical to TRBD2. The CDR3 totals 14 residues. After removal of 4 bases from V and 5 bases from J, the junction contained 2 bases not matched to a gene. Germline lookup yields CDR1 KGHSH and CDR2 LQKENI. This chain's CDR3 is CASSQGLAGETQYF. As DNA, the CDR3 is TGTGCCAGCTCACAGGGACTAGCGGGCGAGACCCAGTACTTC.

CDR3 in amino acids: CASSLLRGGADTQYF. CDR3 coding DNA: TGCGCCAGCAGCTTGTTGCGGGGGGGCGCAGATACGCAGTATTTT. The chain couples TRBV5-1 to TRBJ2-3, with 9 bases aligning to TRBD2. V lost 1 base, J lost 4 bases, and 4 bases stayed unmatched. Germline assignment: CDR1 SGHRS and CDR2 YFSETQ. The CDR3 is made up of 15 amino acids.

Only a few counts were recorded for this clone. The chain is built from TRBV7-6 and TRBJ1-5, with a weak D call TRBD1 (5 bases). Germline CDR1 SGHVS, CDR2 FNYEAQ. Trimming stripped 5 bases from V and 7 bases from J, with 15 bases between. The CDR3 is made up of 14 amino acids. The CDR3 coding sequence is TGTGCCAGCAGCCTCTCCCGGGCAGGGCAGCCCCAGCATTTT. Translating gives CASSLSRAGQPQHF. Combining the CDR3 with reference TRBV7-6 and TRBJ1-5 gives the whole variable domain GAGVSQSPRYKVTKRGQDVALRCDPISGHVSLYWYRQALGQGPEFLTYFNYEAQQDKSGLPNDRFSAERPEGSISTLTIQRTEQRDSAMYRCASSLSRAGQPQHFGDGTRLSIL.

The chain joins TRBV5-1 to TRBJ1-1; 8 bases agree with TRBD1. CDR3 size: 14 residues. Germline V CDR1 and CDR2: SGHRS, YFSETQ. V dropped 4 bases and J dropped 7; count of bases not matched to a gene: 9. The CDR3 bases are TGCGCCAGCAGCGAGACAGGGGTAATCTTTGAAGCTTTCTTT. It encodes CASSETGVIFEAFF.